Sequencing of this T cell receptor beta chain was carried out in a study of blood T cell repertoires in COVID-19. Turning to the study itself: COVID-19 samples collected from the United States, Italy and Spain covered acute and convalescent phases. Nucleic acid was either cDNA or gDNA, and it came from T cells, B-cell-depleted T cells, or PBMCs.

As handled by the study authors: Reference gene primer amplification in the assay estimated nucleated cell counts. Data came from immunoSEQ multiplex PCR; TCRdb stores just in-frame clones and leaves some out. For V, J and clone size, that table is used; D and trimming come from the DNA. The table lists about 670,000 clones, approximately 90% of them singletons, with about 0.24% in the top ten. This clone was seen only once. Looked up from germline, CDR1 is ENHRY and CDR2 is SYGVKD. V trimming: 10 bases; J trimming: 0 bases; junction bases outside the gene matches: 3. The CDR3 runs 13 residues. This chain joins TRBV10-3 and TRBJ1-1; 9 nucleotides agree with TRBD1. The TCR was taken from a woman under 30 with acute or convalescent COVID-19. The sequenced material came from peripheral blood. The CDR3: CATRDRVNTEAFF. CDR3 DNA: TGTGCCACCCGGGACAGGGTGAACACTGAAGCTTTCTTT.